The 28 T cell receptor beta chains reported below all come from one sample, sequenced in a study of control samples from healthy donors and cancer patients. Assay: immunoSEQ multiplex PCR; the TCRdb copy retains only in-frame clones and omits some. Of roughly 450,000 clones listed, around nine tenths are singletons. Sequencing input: PBMCs. Source of these receptors: a man in his forties or fifties with head and neck cancer.

This clone has just one count. The genes are TRBV11-2 and TRBJ1-4, with TRBD1 as a possible D gene (6 bases). Germline-derived CDR1 and CDR2 are SGHAT and FQNNGV. V lost 5 bases and J 8 bases, leaving 15 bases between the germline ends. The CDR3 is 14 amino acids. The CDR3 nucleotides are TGTGCCAGCAGCCGGCAGGGGTTGCAAGAAAAACTGTTTTTT. Protein sequence: CASSRQGLQEKLFF.

The chain recombines TRBV12-3 or TRBV12-4 with TRBJ1-4, with D hard to call. The CDR3 sequence is 12 residues long. V lost 2 bases to trimming and J lost 10 bases, with 8 bases between them. DNA for the CDR3: TGTGCCAGCAGTTTATCTTTGGGAAAACTGTTTTTT. Amino acids: CASSLSLGKLFF.

This chain links TRBV5-1 with TRBJ2-5, with D possibly matching TRBD2 (7 bases). V shed 4 bases and J shed 5 bases, with 15 bases lying between them. The germline CDR1 and CDR2 sequences are SGHRS and YFSETQ. The CDR3 consists of 14 residues. In nucleotides, the CDR3 is TGCGCCAGCAGCCCGGGGGGCGCGCAGGAGACCCAGTACTTC. Translation: CASSPGGAQETQYF. Together with reference TRBV5-1 and TRBJ2-5, the CDR3 gives the full variable domain: KAGVTQTPRYLIKTRGQQVTLSCSPISGHRSVSWYQQTPGQGLQFLFEYFSETQRNKGNFPGRFSGRQFSNSRSEMNVSTLELGDSALYLCASSPGGAQETQYFGPGTRLLVL.

This sequence joins TRBV29-1 and TRBJ1-4; D is ambiguous. V shed 5 bases and J shed 0 bases, with 10 bases lying between them. There are 14 residues in the CDR3. Germline V gene lookup returns CDR1 SQVTM and CDR2 ANQGSEA. The CDR3 spells CSVRLDATNEKLFF. CDR3 in DNA: TGCAGCGTTAGGCTTGATGCAACTAATGAAAAACTGTTTTTT. The variable domain in full, completed from reference TRBV29-1 and TRBJ1-4, reads SAVISQKPSRDICQRGTSLTIQCQVDSQVTMMFWYRQQPGQSLTLIATANQGSEATYESGFVIDKFPISRPNLTFSTLTVSNMSPEDSSIYLCSVRLDATNEKLFFGSGTQLSVL.

The DNA for the CDR3 is TGTGCCAGCAGCTTAGGGGGACTTCCCCCGCACGGGGAGCTGTTTTTT. Its protein product is CASSLGGLPPHGELFF. The J gene is TRBJ2-2, the V gene TRBV7-6, with D possibly being TRBD2 (6 bases). Germline assignment: CDR1 SGHVS and CDR2 FNYEAQ. Trimming cost V 1 base and J 7 bases, with 16 bases left between them. The CDR3 runs to 16 residues.

Only one count was recorded for this clone. The J gene is TRBJ1-4, the V gene TRBV4-2, with D perhaps matching TRBD1 (6 bases). The CDR3 covers 14 residues. Between the trimmed V and J ends, which lost 4 bases and 4 bases, there was a span of 10 bases. Germline CDR1 is LGHNA and CDR2 is YNFKEQ. CDR3 in amino acids: CASSPPRGNEKLFF. In DNA form, the CDR3 reads TGTGCCAGCAGCCCGCCCAGGGGTAATGAAAAACTGTTTTTT.

This chain connects TRBV4-3 to TRBJ2-2; D remains unclear. From germline, CDR1 is LGHNA and CDR2 YSLEER. CDR3 length: 14 amino acids. V was shortened by 4 bases and J by 4 bases, with 10 bases between the two germline ends. The CDR3 spells CASSPSPATGELFF. The CDR3 region has the DNA TGCGCCAGCAGCCCATCCCCGGCCACCGGGGAGCTGTTTTTT.

This rearrangement joins TRBV27 to TRBJ2-3; 8 nucleotides agree with TRBD2. The ends lost 8 bases at V and 2 bases at J; junction bases unmatched: 6. Germline assignment: CDR1 MNHEY and CDR2 SMNVEV (reference sequence). This CDR3 comprises 14 residues. CDR3 residues: CASGIAGTTDTQYF. The CDR3 bases are TGTGCCAGCGGGATAGCGGGGACCACAGATACGCAGTATTTT.

The gene calls are TRBV6-5 and TRBJ1-1, with D possibly matching TRBD1 (5 bases). The CDR3 consists of 15 residues. V dropped 3 bases and J dropped 0 bases, with 11 bases sitting between them. Germline V gene data show CDR1 as MNHEY and CDR2 as SVGAGI. Here the CDR3 reads CASSYLGRLNTEAFF. CDR3 DNA: TGTGCCAGCAGTTATTTGGGACGTCTGAACACTGAAGCTTTCTTT.

The rearrangement uses TRBV7-2 and TRBJ2-3, with 8 bases lining up with TRBD2. This CDR3 has 15 amino acids. Trimming at V came to 5 bases and at J to 2 bases, leaving 6 bases not matched to a gene. The germline gives CDR1 SGHTA, CDR2 FQGNSA. CDR3 coding DNA: TGTGCCAGCAGCACGGGACTAGGGCACACAGATACGCAGTATTTT. Translating gives CASSTGLGHTDTQYF.

This chain links TRBV7-8 with TRBJ1-5; D call uncertain. Germline V lookup: CDR1 SGHVS, CDR2 FQNEAQ. The CDR3 runs 13 residues. Trimming pared 3 bases from V and 4 bases from J, leaving 7 bases between. The CDR3 here is CASSFGENQPQHF. The CDR3 DNA follows: TGTGCCAGCAGCTTTGGGGAAAATCAGCCCCAGCATTTT.

The chain uses TRBV6-5 and TRBJ2-7; D call uncertain. Germline assignment: CDR1 MNHEY and CDR2 SVGAGI. CDR3 size: 12 residues. Trimming removed 7 bases from V and 2 bases from J, with 9 bases in between. The CDR3 is CASNTVTYEQYF. In DNA, the CDR3 is TGTGCCAGCAATACAGTTACCTACGAGCAGTACTTC.

The V gene is TRBV20-1, the J gene TRBJ1-1; a weak D match, TRBD1 (5 bases). CDR3 length: 11 residues. Germline V lookup: CDR1 DFQATT, CDR2 SNEGSKA (reference sequence). Between the trimmed V and J ends, which lost 6 bases and 8 bases, there was a span of 13 bases. CDR3 DNA: TGCAGTGCCCCACTCCAGGGAGAAGCTTTCTTT. It specifies CSAPLQGEAFF.

V gene TRBV3-1 (or the pseudogene TRBV3-2) combines with J gene TRBJ2-1, with TRBD1 as a possible D gene (5 bases). Germline V CDR1 and CDR2: LGHDT, YNNKEL (reference sequence). The CDR3 extends over 14 amino acids. Trimming removed 0 bases from V and 10 bases from J, with 13 bases in between. CDR3 sequence reads: CASSQDTGPGEQFF. The DNA for the CDR3 is TGTGCCAGCAGCCAAGATACCGGGCCAGGGGAGCAGTTCTTC.

The rearrangement joins TRBV28 to TRBJ1-5, with D possibly TRBD1 on 5 matching bases. CDR1 and CDR2 (germline): MDHEN, SYDVKM. CDR3 length: 14 amino acids. V was clipped by 3 bases and J by 1 base, with 7 bases between them. CDR3 sequence reads: CASSFGGSNQPQHF. The DNA for the CDR3 is TGTGCCAGCAGTTTTGGGGGAAGCAATCAGCCCCAGCATTTT.

This chain uses TRBV28 with TRBJ2-1; D gene unclear. There are 16 residues in the CDR3. From germline, CDR1 is MDHEN and CDR2 SYDVKM. The V and J ends lost 1 base and 0 bases respectively, with 10 bases between them. In nucleotides, the CDR3 is TGTGCCAGCAGTTTATTCGAGCTAAGCTCCTACAATGAGCAGTTCTTC. It codes for CASSLFELSSYNEQFF.

The genes are TRBV5-1 and TRBJ1-3, with a tentative D call TRBD1 (5 bases). The CDR3 has 16 residues. Germline V gene sequence: CDR1 SGHRS, CDR2 YFSETQ. Deletions cut 4 bases from V and 2 bases from J, with 16 bases between. The CDR3 loop is CASSRTMESTGNTIYF. The CDR3 nucleotides are TGCGCCAGCAGCCGGACAATGGAGAGTACTGGAAACACCATATATTTT.

This clone has only one observation. The chain combines TRBV11-3 with TRBJ2-3, with D possibly called TRBD1 or TRBD2 (5 bases each). V was clipped by 4 bases and J by 0 bases, with 11 bases between them. Germline assignment: CDR1 SGHNT and CDR2 YENEEA. This CDR3 spans 15 amino acids. The CDR3 DNA follows: TGTGCCAGCAGCTCCGAGGGGCGAAGCACAGATACGCAGTATTTT. This encodes CASSSEGRSTDTQYF.

This rearrangement joins TRBV15 to TRBJ2-1, with TRBD2 matching 7 bases. V lost 0 bases and J lost 4; bases outside the gene matches: 6. The CDR3 contains 16 residues. Germline CDR1 LNHNV, CDR2 YYDKDF (reference sequence). The CDR3 DNA sequence: TGTGCCACCAGCAGAGATGGGGCGGGAGCTTACAATGAGCAGTTCTTC. Translation gives CATSRDGAGAYNEQFF.

The V and J genes are TRBV5-1 and TRBJ2-1; D unresolved. CDR3 size: 14 residues. CDR1 is SGHRS and CDR2 is YFSETQ in the germline V gene. Trimming left V 1 base short and J 8 bases short, with 13 bases between. The CDR3 DNA reads TGCGCCAGCAGCTTGTCCGAAGCGAGGCATGAGCAGTTCTTC. Protein product: CASSLSEARHEQFF.

This chain joins TRBV19 and TRBJ1-3; D is unclear. V was cut by 6 bases and J by 0 bases, with 12 bases left in between. Per the germline V gene, CDR1 is LNHDA and CDR2 is SQIVND (reference sequence). The CDR3 loop spans 15 amino acids. The CDR3 nucleotides read TGTGCCAGTAGGCCGTCCGCAGACTCTGGAAACACCATATATTTT. Translation gives CASRPSADSGNTIYF.

The V call is TRBV25-1, the J call TRBJ1-5; weak D call: TRBD1 (5 bases). The germline V gene encodes CDR1 MGHDK and CDR2 SYGVNS. Trimming removed 4 bases from V and 1 base from J, with 11 bases in between. The CDR3 is made up of 15 amino acids. The CDR3 sequence is CASSGRDRSNQPQHF. DNA of the CDR3: TGTGCCAGCAGTGGCCGGGACCGAAGCAATCAGCCCCAGCATTTT.

The chain uses TRBV4-2 and TRBJ2-1; no reliable D call. Deletions cut 0 bases from V and 1 base from J, with 7 bases between. Germline CDR1 LGHNA, CDR2 YNFKEQ. The CDR3 has 15 amino acids. This CDR3 reads CASSQESQSYNEQFF. The CDR3 DNA follows: TGTGCCAGCAGCCAAGAGAGCCAATCCTACAATGAGCAGTTCTTC.

The chain is built from TRBV30 and TRBJ2-2; weak D call: TRBD1 (6 bases). V shed 1 base and J shed 5 bases, with 11 bases lying between them. The CDR3 extends over 14 amino acids. Germline CDR1 GTSNPN, CDR2 SVGIG (reference sequence). The CDR3 nucleotides read TGTGCCTGGAGTGCGGACAGAGCAACCGGGGAGCTGTTTTTT. Protein sequence: CAWSADRATGELFF.

The chain uses TRBV9 and TRBJ1-1; D is possibly TRBD1 (6 bases). This CDR3 region has 15 residues. Germline lookup yields CDR1 SGDLS and CDR2 YYNGEE. With 3 bases removed from V and 1 base from J, the gap between germline ends came to 13 bases. This CDR3 reads CASSASGTRNTEAFF. The CDR3 DNA reads TGTGCCAGCAGCGCGTCCGGGACAAGGAACACTGAAGCTTTCTTT.

The V and J genes are TRBV7-2 and TRBJ2-5; 10 nucleotides line up with TRBD2. V lost 3 bases and J lost 5; bases outside the gene matches: 3. Per the germline V gene, CDR1 is SGHTA and CDR2 is FQGNSA. The length of the CDR3 is 14 residues. The DNA for the CDR3 is TGTGCCAGCAGCTTCGGTAGCGGGGGGGAGACCCAGTACTTC. Translated: CASSFGSGGETQYF.

In regard to this clone: An end of the junction does not agree with germline; a read error may underlie this. The rearrangement links TRBV7-7 to TRBJ2-5, with D unresolved. The CDR3 spans 21 residues. CDR1 and CDR2 (germline): SSHAT, FNYEAQ (reference sequence). CDR3 sequence reads: CASSLSQLCPLEHQYQETQYF. The CDR3, as DNA: TGTGCTAGCAGCTTGTCCCAGCTTTGTCCCCTGGAACACCAGTACCAAGAGACCCAGTACTTC.

CDR3 residues: CSVDLGLSSYNEQFF. In DNA, the CDR3 is TGCAGCGTTGACCTGGGCCTAAGCTCCTACAATGAGCAGTTCTTC. The chain has TRBV29-1 and TRBJ2-1; unclear D gene. V lost 3 bases to trimming and J lost 0 bases, with 12 bases between them. The CDR3 runs 15 residues. Germline values: CDR1 SQVTM, CDR2 ANQGSEA.